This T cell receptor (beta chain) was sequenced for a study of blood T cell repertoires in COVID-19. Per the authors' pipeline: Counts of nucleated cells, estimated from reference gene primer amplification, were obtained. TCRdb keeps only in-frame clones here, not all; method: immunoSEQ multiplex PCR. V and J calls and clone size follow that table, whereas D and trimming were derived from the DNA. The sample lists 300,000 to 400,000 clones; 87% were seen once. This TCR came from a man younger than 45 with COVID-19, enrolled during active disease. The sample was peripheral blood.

CDR3 nucleotide sequence: TGTGCCAGCAGCCAGGCAGGGGGCACTGAAGCTTTCTTT. It encodes CASSQAGGTEAFF. This chain uses TRBV3-1 (or the pseudogene TRBV3-2) with TRBJ1-1; TRBD1 agrees at 7 bases. This CDR3 comprises 13 residues. Germline CDR1 is LGHDT and CDR2 is YNNKEL (reference sequence). Unmatched junction bases numbered 2, after V lost 3 bases and J lost 4 bases.